Listed here are 11 T cell receptor beta chains from one sample, sequenced in a study of vaccination and CD4 T cells after COVID-19. CD4+ T cells that had been cultured provided DNA sequenced with the Oncomine TCR Beta short-read assay. TCRdb itself ran the PCR reads through MiXCR, one entry per CDR3 protein. Of about 9,200 distinct CDR3 sequences in the sample, approximately 57% were seen once. For these receptors, no antigen is known. This sample's treatment: roughly ten-day PBMC culture with coronavirus spike peptide pools or control peptides (ViraFEST assay). The source was cultured CD4+ T cells from blood, collected after SARS-CoV-2 vaccination. The source is a human donor with COVID-19.

About this clonotype itself: At one of its ends the junction is not consistent with the germline gene, which may arise from a read error. This sequence joins TRBV10-3 and TRBJ2-3, with TRBD2 matching 10 bases. The V gene's germline CDR1 is ENHRY and CDR2 SYGVKD. The CDR3 sequence is 14 residues long. Here the CDR3 reads CAIGSGGGTGTQYF. CDR3 nucleotides: TGTGCCATCGGGAGCGGGGGGGGCACAGGTACGCAGTATTTT.

This clonotype occurred a few times. The rearrangement joins TRBV7-2 to TRBJ2-7; no definite D call. The CDR3 is 12 amino acids. From germline, CDR1 is SGHTA and CDR2 FQGNSA. Between the trimmed V and J ends, which lost 5 bases and 8 bases, there was a span of 13 bases. Here the CDR3 DNA reads TGTGCCAGCAGCCTACGAAGGGTTCAGCAGTACTTC. Translating it yields CASSLRRVQQYF. The full variable domain, completed using reference TRBV7-2 and TRBJ2-7, is GAGVSQSPSNKVTEKGKDVELRCDPISGHTALYWYRQSLGQGLEFLIYFQGNSAPDKSGLPSDRFSAERTGGSVSTLTIQRTQQEDSAVYLCASSLRRVQQYFGPGTRLTVT.

This sequence joins TRBV2 and TRBJ1-6; the match to TRBD1 covers 8 bases. Unmatched junction bases numbered 4, after V lost 2 bases and J lost 7 bases. The CDR3 is 15 residues long. CDR1 and CDR2 from the germline V gene are SNHLY and FYNNEI. Written as DNA, the CDR3 is TGTGCCAGCAGTGAATCATCAGGGGGCAATTCACCCCTCCACTTT. Translated: CASSESSGGNSPLHF.

The table lists this clonotype with a few counts. V usage is TRBV15 and J usage is TRBJ1-2; possible D gene TRBD1, 5 bases. The germline V gene encodes CDR1 LNHNV and CDR2 YYDKDF (reference sequence). V lost 4 bases to trimming and J lost 8 bases, with 14 bases between them. The CDR3 is 13 amino acids. CDR3 sequence reads: CATSNLGRGGYTF. CDR3 bases: TGTGCCACCAGCAATCTGGGCCGGGGCGGCTACACCTTC.

The rearrangement links TRBV19 to TRBJ1-6; tentatively, D is TRBD1 (6 bases). Trimming took off 4 bases at V and 7 bases at J, with 14 bases between the two ends. The CDR3 loop spans 15 amino acids. Germline loops: CDR1 LNHDA, CDR2 SQIVND (reference sequence). Here the CDR3 DNA reads TGTGCCAGTAGTAGCCGGGACACAGTCAATTCACCCCTCCACTTT. Protein: CASSSRDTVNSPLHF.

There are a few counts of this clonotype. This rearrangement joins TRBV20-1 to TRBJ1-1, with unresolved D. This CDR3 contains 13 residues. Trimming took 8 bases from V and 2 from J, leaving 15 bases between them. Germline V gene lookup returns CDR1 DFQATT and CDR2 SNEGSKA (reference sequence). The CDR3 DNA reads TGCAGTACATTCTCGCGGGGTAACACTGAAGCTTTCTTT. As protein: CSTFSRGNTEAFF.

In its sample, this clonotype was seen a few times. V usage is TRBV15 and J usage is TRBJ1-3, with no clear D. The CDR3 sequence is 12 residues long. Germline V gene lookup returns CDR1 LNHNV and CDR2 YYDKDF (reference sequence). V gave up 1 base and J gave up 4 bases, with 2 bases separating them. The DNA for the CDR3 is TGTGCCACCAGCAGAGTCGGAAACACCATATATTTT. Protein sequence: CATSRVGNTIYF. The full variable domain, rest sourced from reference TRBV15 and TRBJ1-3, is DAMVIQNPRYQVTQFGKPVTLSCSQTLNHNVMYWYQQKSSQAPKLLFHYYDKDFNNEADTPDNFQSRRPNTSFCFLDIRSPGLGDTAMYLCATSRVGNTIYFGEGSWLTVV.

The CDR3 DNA follows: TGTGCCAGCAGTCTAAACTGGGATGGTAATCAGCCCCAGCATTTT. It yields the protein CASSLNWDGNQPQHF. The gene calls are TRBV7-2 and TRBJ1-5; no firm D call. Germline CDR1 and CDR2: SGHTA and FQGNSA. Trimming removed 6 bases at V and 4 bases at J, with 16 bases between. CDR3 length equals 15 residues.

The CDR3 region has the DNA TGTGCCAGCAGTGATCCAGGGACGGGAACTGAAGCTTTCTTT. Protein: CASSDPGTGTEAFF. The chain joins TRBV25-1 to TRBJ1-1, with D perhaps matching TRBD1 (5 bases). Germline V gives CDR1 MGHDK, CDR2 SYGVNS. The CDR3 has 14 amino acids. Deletions cut 3 bases from V and 5 bases from J, with 13 bases between.

The V call is TRBV6-2 or TRBV6-3, the J call TRBJ2-7; 9 nucleotides line up with TRBD2. The CDR3 contains 13 residues. Unmatched junction bases numbered 5, after V lost 6 bases and J lost 5 bases. Germline V CDR1 and CDR2: MNHEY, SVGEGT. CDR3 in DNA: TGTGCCAGCAGGAACGGCGGGGGGGACGAGCAGTACTTC. Encoded protein: CASRNGGGDEQYF.

This clonotype was found a few times. The V call is TRBV2, the J call TRBJ1-2; no reliable D call. The V and J ends lost 5 bases and 0 bases respectively, with 4 bases between them. From germline, CDR1 is SNHLY and CDR2 FYNNEI. This CDR3 is built from 12 residues. This CDR3 reads CASSTSNYGYTF. In DNA, the CDR3 is TGTGCCAGCAGTACCTCTAACTATGGCTACACCTTC.